The 23 T cell receptor beta chains below all came from one sample that was sequenced in a study of blood T cell repertoires in COVID-19. TCRdb's table, derived via immunoSEQ multiplex PCR, lists solely in-frame clones and lacks some. The data contain about 120,000 clones, approximately 88% of them singletons. Sequenced material: peripheral blood. The receptors derive from a man in his fifties with acute or convalescent COVID-19.

This clone was recorded a few times. The chain has TRBV7-2 and TRBJ1-4; 10 nucleotides match TRBD1. Per the germline V gene, CDR1 is SGHTA and CDR2 is FQGNSA. The V gene end was trimmed by 5 bases and the J gene end by 5 bases; junction bases not matched to a gene: 5. The CDR3 extends over 15 amino acids. CDR3: CASSELGQGNEKLFF. The CDR3 region has the DNA TGTGCCAGCAGCGAACTGGGACAGGGGAATGAAAAACTGTTTTTT.

V gene TRBV29-1 combines with J gene TRBJ1-2, with a tentative D call TRBD1 (5 bases). Looked up from germline, CDR1 is SQVTM and CDR2 is ANQGSEA. CDR3 length: 12 amino acids. V lost 3 bases and J lost 2, with 7 bases in between. CDR3 sequence reads: CSVDRQNYGYTF. CDR3 DNA sequence: TGCAGCGTTGACAGACAGAACTATGGCTACACCTTC.

This chain links TRBV20-1 with TRBJ2-3, with TRBD1 matching 7 bases. Germline trimming cut 7 bases from V and 6 bases from J; bases unmatched to any gene: 4. CDR3 size: 11 residues. Germline CDR1 reads DFQATT; CDR2 reads SNEGSKA (reference sequence). CDR3 DNA sequence: TGCAGTGGAGGGGGCGGGGATACGCAGTATTTT. Protein sequence: CSGGGGDTQYF.

The chain carries TRBV27 and TRBJ2-3; 7 bases fit TRBD2. The CDR3 has 15 residues. Looked up from germline, CDR1 is MNHEY and CDR2 is SMNVEV (reference sequence). V lost 6 bases and J lost 2; bases outside the gene matches: 8. CDR3 residues: CASSLTSRPTDTQYF. CDR3 coding DNA: TGTGCCAGCAGCCTGACTAGCCGACCCACAGATACGCAGTATTTT.

The chain employs TRBV5-1 and TRBJ2-4; TRBD2 matches at 9 bases. CDR3 size: 14 residues. Germline-derived CDR1 and CDR2 are SGHRS and YFSETQ. The J segment lost 6 bases and the V segment lost 4 bases, leaving 5 bases of the junction unmatched. The DNA for the CDR3 is TGCGCCAGCAGCCTTGGACTAGCGACAAACATTCAGTACTTC. It is translated as CASSLGLATNIQYF.

To note about this clone: One end of the junction does not line up with germline, which may come from a read error. This rearrangement joins TRBV7-3 to TRBJ1-6, with 11 bases fitting TRBD1. Germline assignment: CDR1 SGHTA and CDR2 FQGTGA. This CDR3 region has 23 residues. CDR3 sequence (DNA): TGTGCCAGCAGCCTAACCGGGACAGGGGGTCTCGAGGGTTCGAGCTCCTATAATTCACCCCTCCACTTT. Amino acid sequence: CASSLTGTGGLEGSSSYNSPLHF.

This clone was seen a single time. This chain uses TRBV3-1 (or the pseudogene TRBV3-2) with TRBJ2-3; TRBD2 matches 7 bases. The CDR3 extends over 14 amino acids. Germline V lookup: CDR1 LGHDT, CDR2 YNNKEL (reference sequence). Trimming cost V 2 bases and J 6 bases; bases outside gene matches: 5. CDR3 DNA: TGTGCCAGCAGCCAAAACGGGGGGACGGATACGCAGTATTTT. Translated: CASSQNGGTDTQYF.

The chain links TRBV5-4 to TRBJ2-3; D not resolved. The CDR3 loop spans 12 amino acids. The V and J ends lost 1 base and 4 bases respectively, with 4 bases between them. The germline CDR1 and CDR2 sequences are SGHNT and YYREEE (reference sequence). CDR3 sequence: CASSLLADTQYF. Written as DNA, the CDR3 is TGTGCCAGCAGCTTGTTAGCAGATACGCAGTATTTT.

The J gene is TRBJ1-1, the V gene TRBV19; 8 bases fit TRBD1. In germline, CDR1 is LNHDA, CDR2 SQIVND (reference sequence). Unmatched junction bases numbered 6, after V lost 2 bases and J lost 4 bases. The CDR3 has 15 amino acids. CDR3 coding DNA: TGTGCCAGTAGTATACAGGGGGCTAAAGGCACTGAAGCTTTCTTT. Translated, it gives CASSIQGAKGTEAFF.

This chain joins TRBV4-1 and TRBJ2-3; 7 bases are shared with TRBD2. The J segment lost 5 bases and the V segment lost 0 bases, leaving 5 bases of the junction unmatched. Germline-derived CDR1 and CDR2 are MGHRA and YSYEKL. The CDR3 has 15 residues. Written as DNA, the CDR3 is TGCGCCAGCAGCCAAGAAGCGGGGACGGTAGATACGCAGTATTTT. It is translated as CASSQEAGTVDTQYF.

J is TRBJ2-5 and V is TRBV5-8; D gene unclear. CDR1 and CDR2 from the germline V gene are SGHTS and YDEGEE. The CDR3 runs to 15 residues. V shed 6 bases and J shed 0 bases, with 15 bases lying between them. In DNA form, the CDR3 reads TGTGCCAGCATTCAGGTTGGCCTGTACCAAGAGACCCAGTACTTC. This encodes CASIQVGLYQETQYF.

The chain combines TRBV3-1 (or the pseudogene TRBV3-2) with TRBJ2-5; 7 bases line up with TRBD2. After removal of 2 bases from V and 3 bases from J, the junction contained 12 bases not matched to a gene. The CDR3 spans 17 residues. Germline CDR1 reads LGHDT; CDR2 reads YNNKEL (reference sequence). The DNA for the CDR3 is TGTGCCAGCAGCCAATACGATCAGGAGCGGGGAGAAGAGACCCAGTACTTC. Protein: CASSQYDQERGEETQYF.

This rearrangement joins TRBV29-1 to TRBJ2-1; D remains unclear. Germline CDR1 reads SQVTM; CDR2 reads ANQGSEA. Trimming took 4 bases from V and 4 from J, leaving 8 bases between them. The CDR3 is made up of 12 amino acids. CDR3 sequence (DNA): TGCAGCGTTGGAACAGAGTACAATGAGCAGTTCTTC. It codes for CSVGTEYNEQFF.

This clone is a singleton in its sample. The chain combines TRBV12-3 or TRBV12-4 with TRBJ2-3; D gene uncertain. Trimming stripped 2 bases from V and 2 bases from J, with 5 bases between. This CDR3 has 13 residues. The CDR3 nucleotides read TGTGCCAGCAGTTTAACTGTCACAGATACGCAGTATTTT. Translation: CASSLTVTDTQYF.

This chain uses TRBV15 with TRBJ1-6; D gene ambiguous. Trimming took off 1 base at V and 9 bases at J, with 13 bases between the two ends. There are 15 residues in the CDR3. The germline V gene encodes CDR1 LNHNV and CDR2 YYDKDF (reference sequence). The CDR3 DNA reads TGTGCCACCAGCAGAGGGCAGAGGGATGGTTCACCCCTCCACTTT. This sequence encodes CATSRGQRDGSPLHF.

This chain uses TRBV2 with TRBJ1-2, with 9 bases matching TRBD1. J lost 8 bases, V lost 4 bases, and 5 bases had no gene match. Germline loops: CDR1 SNHLY, CDR2 FYNNEI. The CDR3 has 13 amino acids. The CDR3 protein is CASSAQGAGGYTF. CDR3 bases: TGTGCCAGCAGTGCACAGGGGGCGGGGGGCTACACCTTC.

This chain links TRBV11-3 with TRBJ2-3, with TRBD2 as a possible D gene (6 bases). This CDR3 spans 16 amino acids. From germline, CDR1 is SGHNT and CDR2 YENEEA. Trimming removed 4 bases at V and 3 bases at J, with 17 bases between. The CDR3 coding sequence is TGTGCCAGCAGCTCAAGAACCGGACGGGGGACAGATACGCAGTATTTT. Protein product: CASSSRTGRGTDTQYF.

CDR3 coding DNA: TGTGCCAGCAGCTTATTATTTTCCAGGGGCTTTAACTATGGCTACACCTTC. Its translation: CASSLLFSRGFNYGYTF. V usage is TRBV7-8 and J usage is TRBJ1-2; a possible D gene is TRBD1 (6 bases). The CDR3 has 17 amino acids. Trimming cost V 2 bases and J 1 base, with 17 bases left between them. Germline loops: CDR1 SGHVS, CDR2 FQNEAQ.

V is TRBV7-8 and J is TRBJ1-1; 12 bases align to TRBD1. CDR1 and CDR2 from the germline V gene are SGHVS and FQNEAQ. V was clipped by 0 bases and J by 11 bases; unmatched bases: 7. CDR3 length: 15 amino acids. The CDR3 nucleotides are TGTGCCAGCAGCTTAGCGGGACAGGGGGCGGGAGGGGCTTTCTTT. It is translated as CASSLAGQGAGGAFF.

The chain has TRBV21-1 and TRBJ1-5; TRBD1 is the table's D call and was not checked against the DNA. TRBV21-1 is a pseudogene locus. CDR3 size: 16 residues. The CDR3, as DNA: TGTGCCAGCAGCAAAGAGGACAGATTTTCCAATCAGCCCCAGCATTTT. Amino acids: CASSKEDRFSNQPQHF.

V usage is TRBV5-1 and J usage is TRBJ1-1, with unresolved D. In germline, CDR1 is SGHRS, CDR2 YFSETQ. There are 14 residues in the CDR3. V lost 3 bases to trimming and J lost 5 bases, with 14 bases between them. CDR3 nucleotide sequence: TGCGCCAGCAGCTCGGCTCCGGGGAGGACTGAAGCTTTCTTT. Its translation: CASSSAPGRTEAFF. Full variable domain (missing parts from reference TRBV5-1 and TRBJ1-1): KAGVTQTPRYLIKTRGQQVTLSCSPISGHRSVSWYQQTPGQGLQFLFEYFSETQRNKGNFPGRFSGRQFSNSRSEMNVSTLELGDSALYLCASSSAPGRTEAFFGQGTRLTVV.

The chain uses TRBV12-3 or TRBV12-4 and TRBJ2-5; 7 nucleotides align to TRBD2. The CDR3 totals 13 residues. The trim removed 5 bases at V and 5 bases at J, leaving 5 bases unmatched. DNA for the CDR3: TGTGCCAGCAGTCCTCTTAGCGGGGAGACCCAGTACTTC. As protein: CASSPLSGETQYF.

The chain is built from TRBV6-1 and TRBJ1-5; D possibly corresponds to TRBD1 (6 bases). The CDR3 is made up of 16 amino acids. The V and J ends lost 4 bases and 5 bases respectively, with 18 bases between them. Germline V gene data show CDR1 as MNHNS and CDR2 as SASEGT. CDR3 bases: TGTGCCAGCAGTGGTTTTGGGGGGGCAGGGTATCAGCCCCAGCATTTT. It is translated as CASSGFGGAGYQPQHF.